The next 18 T cell receptor beta chains were all read from a single sample in a study of T cell repertoires in cytomegalovirus infection. MiXCR, run by TCRdb on the reads, gives a single entry per CDR3 protein. The table has approximately 990,000 distinct CDR3 sequences, roughly 31% seen once. Their antigen targets remain unknown. Specimen: cultured CD8+ T cells from PBMCs, collected from culture after CMV antigen stimulation. The source of these receptors is a human donor in good health (CMV status not recorded). Some clones in this sample may be carry-over from other donors' samples.

This clonotype showed up just a few times. V gene TRBV6-2 or TRBV6-3 combines with J gene TRBJ1-6; D uncertain. V dropped 7 bases and J dropped 7 bases, with 11 bases sitting between them. The CDR3 totals 13 residues. CDR1 is MNHEY, CDR2 SVGEGT, per germline. This chain's CDR3 is CASNPNGNSPLHF. The DNA of the CDR3 is TGTGCCAGCAATCCCAACGGGAATTCACCCCTCCACTTT.

This sequence joins TRBV6-4 and TRBJ1-1; the match to TRBD1 covers 8 bases. Trimming took 3 bases from V and 8 from J; bases not matched to a gene: 11. Germline V gene sequence: CDR1 MRHNA, CDR2 SNTAGT. This CDR3 region has 15 residues. In nucleotides, the CDR3 is TGTGCCAGCAGTGAGACAGGGGAGGATGCGGGAGAAGCTTTCTTT. Residues: CASSETGEDAGEAFF.

The gene calls are TRBV11-1 and TRBJ1-1; D remains ambiguous. This CDR3 has 14 amino acids. Germline-derived CDR1 and CDR2 are SGHAT and FQDESV (reference sequence). Between the trimmed V and J ends, which lost 1 base and 6 bases, there was a span of 12 bases. CDR3 in amino acids: CASSLVAIWSEAFF. CDR3 DNA: TGTGCCAGCAGCTTAGTGGCGATTTGGTCTGAAGCTTTCTTT.

With regard to this clonotype: The junction departs from the called germline gene at one end, perhaps through a read error. The V call is TRBV10-1, the J call TRBJ2-7; D might be TRBD1 or TRBD2, each matching 5 bases. Per germline, CDR1 WNHNN and CDR2 SYGVQD (reference sequence). This CDR3 is built from 15 residues. CDR3 sequence: CASSEGEGNSYERYF. In nucleotides, the CDR3 is TGCGCCAGCAGTGAAGGCGAGGGGAACTCCTACGAGCGGTACTTC.

The V gene is TRBV27, the J gene TRBJ2-4; possibly TRBD2 for D (6 bases). The V gene's germline CDR1 is MNHEY and CDR2 SMNVEV (reference sequence). Deletions cut 3 bases from V and 9 bases from J, with 15 bases between. CDR3 size: 14 residues. CDR3 DNA sequence: TGTGCCAGCAGTTTTCTTGGGGGGTATAGCATTCAGTACTTC. It encodes CASSFLGGYSIQYF.

The table lists this clonotype with a few counts. The chain couples TRBV6-1 to TRBJ1-1; TRBD1 is a possible D gene (6 bases). CDR3 length: 14 residues. The V end lost 1 base, the J end lost 3 bases, and 9 bases lay between the germline ends. CDR1 is MNHNS, CDR2 SASEGT, per germline. The CDR3 is CASSEGGAYTEAFF. DNA of the CDR3: TGTGCCAGCAGTGAAGGGGGGGCTTACACTGAAGCTTTCTTT.

This clonotype was detected only a few times. This chain connects TRBV29-1 to TRBJ2-2, with TRBD2 as a possible D gene (5 bases). Between the trimmed V and J ends, which lost 7 bases and 6 bases, there was a span of 15 bases. The CDR3 is 13 residues long. Germline CDR1 is SQVTM and CDR2 is ANQGSEA. The CDR3 DNA reads TGCAGCGCCGGGCGAGGTAGCGCCGGGGAGCTGTTTTTT. This translates into CSAGRGSAGELFF.

A remark on this clonotype: The final CDR3 position lacks the conserved phenylalanine or tryptophan, pointing to a likely read error. The chain couples TRBV5-1 to TRBJ2-2; D remains unclear. This CDR3 contains 14 residues. The V end lost 0 bases, the J end lost 5 bases, and 8 bases lay between the germline ends. Germline values: CDR1 SGHRS, CDR2 YFSETQ. Written as DNA, the CDR3 is TGCGCCAGCAGCTTGGCCTGGCAGACCGGGGAGCTGTTTTCT. It translates to CASSLAWQTGELFS.

This chain joins TRBV19 and TRBJ2-3, with no clear D. Germline CDR1 and CDR2: LNHDA and SQIVND (reference sequence). This CDR3 has 12 amino acids. Trimming took off 10 bases at V and 0 bases at J, with 8 bases between the two ends. The CDR3: CATLESTDTQYF. In nucleotides, the CDR3 is TGTGCCACTCTGGAGAGCACAGATACGCAGTATTTT.

This clonotype was observed at least ten times. The chain joins TRBV7-6 to TRBJ2-5; 9 bases map to TRBD2. There are 15 residues in the CDR3. CDR1 SGHVS and CDR2 FNYEAQ come from the germline V gene. Trimming cost V 5 bases and J 1 base; bases outside gene matches: 5. The CDR3 sequence: CASSLGAGGQETQYF. The DNA for the CDR3 is TGTGCCAGCAGCCTAGGAGCGGGGGGCCAAGAGACCCAGTACTTC.

The rearrangement joins TRBV2 to TRBJ1-2; 8 bases match TRBD1. V trimming: 8 bases; J trimming: 7 bases; junction bases outside the gene matches: 3. Per germline, CDR1 SNHLY and CDR2 FYNNEI. The CDR3 spans 11 residues. This chain's CDR3 is CASQDRVGYTF. DNA of the CDR3: TGTGCCAGCCAGGACAGGGTTGGCTACACCTTC.

A word on this clonotype: This may be a read error: a much more frequent sequence differs by one nucleotide. The V gene is TRBV7-3, the J gene TRBJ2-3; 11 positions agree with TRBD2. The CDR3 extends over 15 amino acids. Per germline, CDR1 SGHTA and CDR2 FQGTGA. V shed 7 bases and J 5 bases; nucleotides not matched to a gene: 8. The CDR3 here is CASNRTSGGGDTQYF. CDR3 DNA sequence: TGTGCCAGCAACCGAACTAGCGGGGGTGGAGATACGCAGTATTTT.

This clonotype was detected many times. The rearrangement joins TRBV7-9 to TRBJ2-7; D perhaps matches TRBD1 (7 bases). The V gene's germline CDR1 is SEHNR and CDR2 FQNEAQ (reference sequence). The V and J ends lost 2 bases and 4 bases respectively, with 18 bases between them. The CDR3 is 16 residues long. CDR3 bases: TGTGCCAGCAGCTTACGTGGCGGGACAGCAATATACGAGCAGTACGTC. Its protein product is CASSLRGGTAIYEQYV.

This clonotype was observed a handful of times. The chain has TRBV20-1 and TRBJ1-3; 8 bases are shared with TRBD1. Germline V gene sequence: CDR1 DFQATT, CDR2 SNEGSKA (reference sequence). CDR3 length: 13 amino acids. J lost 8 bases, V lost 3 bases, and 6 bases had no gene match. CDR3 amino acids: CSASPTGADTIYF. CDR3 DNA sequence: TGCAGTGCTAGCCCGACAGGGGCAGACACCATATATTTT.

The table lists this clonotype with a few counts. The V gene is TRBV4-1, the J gene TRBJ1-2; the D is unclear. Looked up from germline, CDR1 is MGHRA and CDR2 is YSYEKL. The CDR3 runs to 13 residues. V shed 5 bases and J shed 7 bases, with 14 bases lying between them. Here the CDR3 DNA reads TGCGCCAGCAGCTCCCAAGGATTCTTTGGCTACACCTTC. It yields the protein CASSSQGFFGYTF.

This clonotype appeared a few times. V usage is TRBV2 and J usage is TRBJ2-1; D is unclear. This CDR3 spans 14 amino acids. Germline assignment: CDR1 SNHLY and CDR2 FYNNEI. V gave up 4 bases and J gave up 3 bases, with 10 bases separating them. As DNA, the CDR3 is TGTGCCAGCAGTGCGGCGTCAGACTACAATGAGCAGTTCTTC. It specifies CASSAASDYNEQFF.

This clonotype was counted between two and nine times. The chain is built from TRBV6-6 and TRBJ1-5; TRBD1 might be the D (5 bases). The CDR3 covers 12 residues. Trimming pared 8 bases from V and 1 base from J, leaving 6 bases between. Per germline, CDR1 MNHNY and CDR2 SVGAGI (reference sequence). CDR3 DNA sequence: TGTGCCAGCGGACACAGCAATCAGCCCCAGCATTTT. It specifies CASGHSNQPQHF.

This chain connects TRBV5-6 to TRBJ2-5; TRBD2 might be the D (5 bases). The V end lost 2 bases, the J end lost 1 base, and 15 bases lay between the germline ends. Germline CDR1 reads SGHDT; CDR2 reads YYEEEE. CDR3 length: 16 amino acids. CDR3 amino acids: CASSFYRRSPQETQYF. As DNA, the CDR3 is TGTGCCAGCAGCTTTTATCGGAGGAGCCCCCAAGAGACCCAGTACTTC.